The clone carrying this T cell receptor (beta chain) was recorded a few times. This sample is part of a study of blood T cell repertoires in COVID-19. In the study overall: Nucleic acid was either cDNA or gDNA, and it came from T cells, B-cell-depleted T cells, or PBMCs.

The method was immunoSEQ multiplex PCR; TCRdb's version includes in-frame clones alone and lacks a portion of them. Of around 150,000 clones detected, roughly three quarters appear once; the ten largest clones hold roughly 4.5%. Trimming cost V 1 base and J 1 base; bases outside gene matches: 5. This CDR3 has 18 amino acids. Germline CDR1 SGHRS, CDR2 YFSETQ. The TCR was taken from a man aged 55 to 70 with acute or convalescent COVID-19. Sequenced: peripheral blood. The rearrangement joins TRBV5-1 to TRBJ2-1, with 13 bases that match TRBD2. The CDR3 nucleotides read TGCGCCAGCAGCTTGCTACTAGCGGGAGGGTTGTCCTACAATGAGCAGTTCTTC. Translating it yields CASSLLLAGGLSYNEQFF.